This TCR beta chain is drawn from a study of beta chain features in type 1 diabetes. Findings and caveats of the study: TCRB CDR3s were moderately but significantly shorter in Type 1 diabetes patients in all four CD4+ subsets.

What was sequenced were expressed TCRB transcripts, since all of the isolated RNA had been reverse transcribed. Assay used: immunoSEQ multiplex PCR; TCRdb lists only in-frame clones, some missing. Seen here are 20,000 to 30,000 clones, roughly 69% observed once, and the top ten hold roughly 4.5%. Only a few counts were recorded for this clone. Its antigen is undetermined. The germline V gene encodes CDR1 SGHAT and CDR2 FQNNGV. V lost 6 bases, J lost 4 bases, and 13 bases lay in between. This CDR3 contains 14 residues. The chain recombines TRBV11-2 with TRBJ2-1; D is perhaps TRBD1 (5 bases). Material for sequencing was Tregs from blood. This TCR was sampled from a man younger than 30 with type 1 diabetes. This CDR3 is CASRDWTRYNEQFF. In DNA form, the CDR3 reads TGTGCCAGCAGGGATTGGACAAGGTACAATGAGCAGTTCTTC.